Listed below are T cell receptor beta chains from one sample, sequenced in a study of blood T cell repertoires in COVID-19. Assay: immunoSEQ multiplex PCR; the TCRdb copy retains only in-frame clones and omits some. The sample consists of 250,000 to 350,000 clones, approximately 90% of them appearing once. The source material was peripheral blood. The receptor set was obtained from a woman in her forties or fifties who had recovered from COVID-19. Both conserved end residues are part of each CDR3. A D gene is named only where the DNA matches it firmly. The size of a clone is reported for some rows only, either as once, few or many, or as a class for expanded clones.

V gene	clone size	D gene	J gene	CDR3 DNA	CDR3 protein
TRBV6-5	.	TRBD1	TRBJ1-2	TGTGCCAGCGGCTGGCCGGGACAGGGGTTTAATGGCTACACCTTC	CASGWPGQGFNGYTF
TRBV19	.	.	TRBJ1-1	TGTGCCAGTACCTCAAACAGGGTATACGCTGAAGCTTTCTTT	CASTSNRVYAEAFF
TRBV13	.	TRBD1	TRBJ1-1	TGTGCCAGCAGTGGGGGACAGGGAGGCACTGAAGCTTTCTTT	CASSGGQGGTEAFF
TRBV10-3	.	.	TRBJ2-5	TGTGCCATCAGTCGACAGGTTCAAGAGACCCAGTACTTC	CAISRQVQETQYF
TRBV28	.	.	TRBJ1-2	TGTGCCAGGCGGGAAAGGGGAGTCTATGGCTACACCTTC	CARRERGVYGYTF
TRBV6-5	.	.	TRBJ2-4	TGTGCCAGCGTGGGAGTAGCCAAAAACATTCAGTACTTC	CASVGVAKNIQYF
TRBV7-3	.	TRBD2	TRBJ2-7	TGTGCCAGCAGCCTCCAGCGGGAGGGCCGAGTCTGCGAGCAGTACTTC	CASSLQREGRVCEQYF
TRBV27	.	.	TRBJ2-7	TGTGCCAGCAGTTTAATCGGGAGTGCTTCTAGCGAGCAGTACTTC	CASSLIGSASSEQYF
TRBV5-4	.	TRBD2	TRBJ2-1	TGTGCCAGCAGCCCTGGGACTAGCGAGAAGGCGGAGCAGTTCTTC	CASSPGTSEKAEQFF
TRBV10-2	.	.	TRBJ2-7	TGCGCCAGCAGTGAGGTGGCCTCTGGGCAGTACTTC	CASSEVASGQYF
TRBV6-2/TRBV6-3	.	TRBD1	TRBJ1-5	TGTGCCAGCAGCCACTTACAGGGGTATAGCAATCAGCCCCAGCATTTT	CASSHLQGYSNQPQHF
TRBV5-4	.	.	TRBJ1-2	TGTGCCAGCAGCTTGAGGCAGGGAGGGAACTATGGCTACACCTTC	CASSLRQGGNYGYTF
TRBV5-6	.	TRBD1	TRBJ1-4	TGTGCCAGCAGCGTGGACCCCGGGACAGGGTTTGAAAAACTGTTTTTT	CASSVDPGTGFEKLFF
TRBV5-1	.	TRBD1	TRBJ1-5	TGCGCCAGCAGCTTCGGTACAGGGGACCAGCCCCAGCATTTT	CASSFGTGDQPQHF
TRBV6-2/TRBV6-3	.	TRBD2	TRBJ2-3	TGTGCCAGCAGTACGACTAGCGGGAGCGACGCAACAGATACGCAGTATTTT	CASSTTSGSDATDTQYF
TRBV7-8	.	.	TRBJ1-1	TGTGCCAGCAGCCCCAGGGACACTGAAGCTTTCTTT	CASSPRDTEAFF
TRBV9	.	.	TRBJ2-1	TGTGCCAGCAGCGTATTTGGGCTTGGTGAGCAGTTCTTC	CASSVFGLGEQFF
TRBV10-3	.	.	TRBJ2-5	TGTGCCATCAGGGCGGATTTGGAGACCCAGTACTTC	CAIRADLETQYF
TRBV6-6	.	TRBD1	TRBJ1-5	TGTGCCAGCAGTCAACCCCTCGGGACAGGGAATCAGCCCCAGCATTTT	CASSQPLGTGNQPQHF
TRBV6-2/TRBV6-3	.	TRBD1	TRBJ1-5	TGTGCCAGCAGTTATCCGACAGGGGGGGATCAGCCCCAGCATTTT	CASSYPTGGDQPQHF
TRBV5-4	.	TRBD1	TRBJ1-2	TGTGCCAGCAGCTTGGCTCAGGGGGATTTCTATGGCTACACCTTC	CASSLAQGDFYGYTF
TRBV19	.	.	TRBJ1-2	TGTGCCCTGGGGGAGCGGGATGGCTACACCTTC	CALGERDGYTF
TRBV27	once	TRBD1	TRBJ1-6	TGTGCCAGCAGCGACGACAGGGGGCTTTCACCCCTCCACTTT	CASSDDRGLSPLHF
TRBV3-1/TRBV3-2	once	.	TRBJ2-5	TGTGCCAGCAGCATCCAGCGGGCGACAACAGAGACCCAGTACTTC	CASSIQRATTETQYF
TRBV7-3	few	TRBD1	TRBJ1-2	TGTGCCAGCAGCTTAGGGACAGGGGGCAGTGGCTACACCTTC	CASSLGTGGSGYTF
TRBV5-1	.	.	TRBJ1-1	TGCGCCAGCAGCCTCAGACACATGAACACTGAAGCTTTCTTT	CASSLRHMNTEAFF
TRBV7-6	once	TRBD1	TRBJ1-3	TGTGCCAGCAGCCTGAGGGACAGTTGGACCGGGTCTGGAAACACCATATATTTT	CASSLRDSWTGSGNTIYF
TRBV4-2	few	.	TRBJ2-7	TGTGCCAGCAGCCAATGGGAGGAGGGGATGAGCGAGCAGTACTTC	CASSQWEEGMSEQYF
TRBV19	.	TRBD1	TRBJ2-3	TGTGCCAGTGGAGACCGGGACAGGGCCACAGATACGCAGTATTTT	CASGDRDRATDTQYF
TRBV29-1	.	.	TRBJ2-5	TGCAGCGTTGCGAGGGTGGAGACCCAGTACTTC	CSVARVETQYF
TRBV27	once	.	TRBJ2-7	TGTGCCAGCAGTTTGAACTGGGCTAGCATTTCCTACGAGCAGTACTTC	CASSLNWASISYEQYF
TRBV20-1	.	TRBD1	TRBJ2-7	TGCAGTGCTAGTCCGGGACAGGGTACAGAAGAGCAGTACTTC	CSASPGQGTEEQYF
TRBV7-2	.	TRBD1	TRBJ1-5	TGTGCCAGCAGCTCCTCGTACAGGGGCCAGCCCCAGCATTTT	CASSSSYRGQPQHF
TRBV13	.	.	TRBJ2-5	TGTGCCAGCAGCCGCCCCCCCCGGGAGCGGGTGAGGGAGACCCAGTACTTC	CASSRPPRERVRETQYF
TRBV6-5	.	TRBD2	TRBJ2-7	TGTGCCAGCAGTAACCGACTAGCGGGGGGTCCCGAGCAGTACTTC	CASSNRLAGGPEQYF
TRBV5-1	.	TRBD1	TRBJ2-1	TGCGCCAGCAGCCCAGGGACAGAAGCTTACAATGAGCAGTTCTTC	CASSPGTEAYNEQFF
TRBV4-3	few	.	TRBJ1-3	TGCGCCAGCAGCCAAGTTGGGAGCTCTGGAAACACCATATATTTT	CASSQVGSSGNTIYF
TRBV12-3/TRBV12-4	.	.	TRBJ1-4	TGTGCCAGCAGTTTAGACGACTACGAAAAACTGTTTTTT	CASSLDDYEKLFF
TRBV6-2/TRBV6-3	.	TRBD1	TRBJ2-7	TGTGCCAGCAGTTACTCGAAGGGACAGGGGCCCCACGAGCAGTACTTC	CASSYSKGQGPHEQYF
TRBV28	.	TRBD1	TRBJ2-7	TGTGCCAGCAGCAGACAGGGTCCCTACGAGCAGTACTTC	CASSRQGPYEQYF
TRBV5-5	.	TRBD2	TRBJ2-1	TGTGCCAGCAGCTTGGTGCGGACTAGCGGCCCCTACAATGAGCAGTTCTTC	CASSLVRTSGPYNEQFF
TRBV10-3	.	TRBD1	TRBJ1-4	TGTGCCATCAGTTCAACAGGGGGTATCGAAAAACTGTTTTTT	CAISSTGGIEKLFF
TRBV28	.	TRBD2	TRBJ2-3	TGTGCCAGCAGTTTTTCGACTAGCGGGACGGGTACAGATACGCAGTATTTT	CASSFSTSGTGTDTQYF
TRBV19	.	.	TRBJ1-1	TGTGCCAGTAGTATAGATCACAGCACTGAAGCTTTCTTT	CASSIDHSTEAFF